This TCR beta chain was retrieved from a study of blood T cell repertoires in COVID-19. In the study overall: COVID-19 samples from acute and convalescent phases originated in the United States, Italy and Spain. T cells, B-cell-depleted T cells, or PBMCs provided the cDNA or gDNA that served as material.

CDR1 is SGHRS, CDR2 YFSETQ, per germline. Between the trimmed V and J ends, which lost 0 bases and 5 bases, there was a span of 9 bases. This CDR3 has 14 amino acids. In the source study's methods: Counts of nucleated cells, estimated from reference gene primer amplification, were obtained. Profiled with immunoSEQ multiplex PCR; TCRdb holds only in-frame clones, not every one. V and J calls and clone size come straight from that table; D and trimming were deduced from the DNA. The sample has 100,000 to 150,000 clones; 84% are singletons. Input material: peripheral blood. The origin of this receptor is a man between 60 and 70 years old with acute or convalescent COVID-19. The V call is TRBV5-1, the J call TRBJ2-1; D call uncertain. CDR3 nucleotides: TGCGCCAGCAGCTTGGACCTAGAGGACAATGAGCAGTTCTTC. Protein: CASSLDLEDNEQFF.